A selection of T cell receptor beta chains follows, all from one sample in a study of glioma-infiltrating T cells after dendritic cell vaccination. Assay used: immunoSEQ multiplex PCR; TCRdb lists only in-frame clones, some missing. Of 75,000 to 95,000 clones listed, around 86% are singletons. The sample was blood, taken after dendritic cell vaccination. The source of these receptors is a human donor with glioblastoma. CDR3s include the opening cysteine and the closing phenylalanine or tryptophan. A D gene is named only where the DNA matches it firmly. A row's size may be missing; if present it is once, few, many or a size class.

>-|TRBJ2-7|-|TRBV7-8
CASSSPDRSYEQYF
TGTGCCAGCAGCTCCCCGGACAGATCCTACGAGCAGTACTTC
>-|TRBJ2-4|TRBD2|TRBV27
CASSFLTSGNIQYF
TGTGCCAGCAGTTTCCTGACTAGCGGAAACATTCAGTACTTC
>-|TRBJ2-2|TRBD2|TRBV7-4
CASSLVPSGGDIHTGELFF
TGTGCCAGCAGCTTAGTCCCTAGCGGGGGGGATATTCACACCGGGGAGCTGTTTTTT
>once|TRBJ2-3|-|TRBV4-1
CASSQVGSSTDTQYF
TGCGCCAGCAGCCAAGTCGGTTCTAGCACAGATACGCAGTATTTT
>many|TRBJ2-7|TRBD2|TRBV2
CASVRTSLGEQYF
TGTGCCAGCGTAAGGACTAGCCTTGGCGAGCAGTACTTC
>-|TRBJ2-1|TRBD2|TRBV5-1
CASSRTSPLSYNEQFF
TGCGCCAGCAGCAGGACTAGCCCCCTCTCCTACAATGAGCAGTTCTTC
>once|TRBJ2-1|TRBD2|TRBV5-1
CASSLSGTNNEQFF
TGCGCCAGCAGCTTGAGTGGGACTAACAATGAGCAGTTCTTC
>-|TRBJ1-1|-|TRBV5-1
CASSLLRQVGLNTEAFF
TGCGCCAGCAGCTTACTAAGACAGGTTGGTCTGAACACTGAAGCTTTCTTT
>-|TRBJ1-2|-|TRBV7-3
CASSLSSVSYGYTF
TGTGCCAGCAGCTTAAGTTCAGTCAGCTATGGCTACACCTTC
>-|TRBJ2-7|TRBD1|TRBV11-2
CASSPGTAPNEQYF
TGTGCCAGCAGCCCCGGGACAGCCCCGAACGAGCAGTACTTC
>-|TRBJ2-3|TRBD2|TRBV5-1
CASSLGGRDTQYF
TGCGCCAGCAGCTTGGGCGGGAGGGATACGCAGTATTTT
>-|TRBJ1-2|TRBD1|TRBV2
CASSGQGLDYGYTF
TGTGCCAGCAGTGGACAGGGGTTAGACTATGGCTACACCTTC
>-|TRBJ2-5|-|TRBV14
CASSPPGRETQYF
TGTGCCAGCAGCCCTCCGGGGAGAGAGACCCAGTACTTC
>-|TRBJ1-5|-|TRBV19
CASTSPPGMEPQHF
TGTGCCAGTACTTCTCCCCCAGGGATGGAGCCCCAGCATTTT